The clone carrying this T cell receptor (beta chain) was counted a few times. Its antigen is currently unknown. The source of the sample is a study of T cell repertoires in cytomegalovirus infection. About the study: HLA-C-restricted CMV epitopes, recently identified, and well-studied HLA-B-restricted ones were used by the study. An indication of both CMV infection and matching HLA type came from public TCR beta signatures.

TCRdb fed the reads into MiXCR, producing one record per CDR3 protein. The top ten clones hold about half of a sample with 570,000 or so distinct CDR3 sequences, about 40% of them seen once. The sample in question was cultured PBMCs, obtained from culture after CMV antigen stimulation. The sequence derives from a human donor in good health (CMV status not recorded). Some clones in this sample may be carry-over from other donors' samples.

The DNA for the CDR3 is TGTGCCAGCAGCCGTAGCGGGGGGGCCATGAAGACCCAGTACTTC. It translates to CASSRSGGAMKTQYF. The V gene is TRBV11-2, the J gene TRBJ2-5; 11 nucleotides agree with TRBD2. Germline V gene lookup returns CDR1 SGHAT and CDR2 FQNNGV. J gave up 6 bases and V 5 bases, and 8 bases lay outside the gene matches. CDR3 length equals 15 residues.